The 29 T cell receptor beta chains reported below all come from one sample, sequenced in a study of T cell repertoires in cytomegalovirus infection. MiXCR, applied by TCRdb to the reads, yields one record per CDR3 protein. The sample records about 890,000 distinct CDR3 sequences, 30% to 40% being singletons. Antigens for these TCRs are unknown. The sequencing here drew on cultured CD8+ T cells from PBMCs, taken from culture after CMV antigen stimulation. These receptors came from a human donor in good health (CMV status not recorded). Some clones in this sample may be carry-over from other donors' samples.

This chain links TRBV10-2 with TRBJ2-7, with D possibly being TRBD2 (5 bases). Deletions cut 2 bases from V and 2 bases from J, with 16 bases between. Germline lookup yields CDR1 WSHSY and CDR2 SAAADI. The CDR3 runs 16 residues. CDR3 residues: CASSETPEDGTYEQYF. CDR3 coding DNA: TGCGCCAGCAGTGAGACCCCCGAGGACGGGACCTACGAGCAGTACTTC.

This clonotype was seen a handful of times. CDR3 amino acids: CASSSKFLVNNEQFF. The CDR3 coding sequence is TGTGCCAGCAGCTCGAAATTTTTAGTGAACAATGAGCAGTTCTTC. The rearrangement uses TRBV7-9 and TRBJ2-1; D not resolved. The germline CDR1 and CDR2 sequences are SEHNR and FQNEAQ (reference sequence). V lost 4 bases and J lost 5, with 15 bases in between. The CDR3 spans 15 residues.

In this sample, this clonotype turned up many times. The gene calls are TRBV7-9 and TRBJ2-3, with D uncertain. V lost 1 base and J 6 bases, leaving 11 bases between the germline ends. CDR1 is SEHNR, CDR2 FQNEAQ, per germline (reference sequence). The CDR3 consists of 14 residues. The CDR3 sequence: CASSLELGPDTQYF. The CDR3 nucleotides read TGTGCCAGCAGCTTAGAGTTAGGCCCCGATACGCAGTATTTT.

At least ten counts were recorded for this clonotype. One end of the junction varies from germline; a read error may be responsible. The CDR3 protein is CASSLGRVTEAFF. For the CDR3, the DNA is TGTGCCAGCAGCTTAGGCAGGGTCACTGAAGCTTTCTTT. The chain uses TRBV12-3 or TRBV12-4 and TRBJ1-1, with D maybe TRBD1 (5 bases). The CDR3 consists of 13 residues.

The V and J genes are TRBV12-3 or TRBV12-4 and TRBJ2-5; TRBD1 is a possible D gene (5 bases). The CDR3 consists of 12 residues. With 6 bases removed from V and 5 bases from J, the gap between germline ends came to 10 bases. The CDR3 is CASRQDSETQYF. In nucleotides, the CDR3 is TGTGCCAGCAGACAGGATTCGGAGACCCAGTACTTC.

V is TRBV27 and J is TRBJ2-1; D is perhaps TRBD1 or TRBD2 (6 bases each). The CDR3 runs to 15 residues. Germline CDR1 reads MNHEY; CDR2 reads SMNVEV (reference sequence). V was shortened by 5 bases and J by 5 bases, with 16 bases between the two germline ends. The CDR3 DNA reads TGTGCCAGCAGTCCCTCGTGGGGGGCACACAATGAGCAGTTCTTC. This translates into CASSPSWGAHNEQFF.

This sequence joins TRBV5-1 and TRBJ2-7; D not certain. The CDR3 is 13 amino acids. Trimming cost V 5 bases and J 2 bases, with 11 bases left between them. Per germline, CDR1 SGHRS and CDR2 YFSETQ. The CDR3 bases are TGCGCCAGCAGGCCAGTTGGAACCTACGAGCAGTACTTC. Translated, it gives CASRPVGTYEQYF. Filled out from reference TRBV5-1 and TRBJ2-7, the complete variable domain reads KAGVTQTPRYLIKTRGQQVTLSCSPISGHRSVSWYQQTPGQGLQFLFEYFSETQRNKGNFPGRFSGRQFSNSRSEMNVSTLELGDSALYLCASRPVGTYEQYFGPGTRLTVT.

This clonotype was seen more than once but under ten times. The genes are TRBV27 and TRBJ1-3, with 8 bases aligning to TRBD1. Unmatched junction bases numbered 7, after V lost 5 bases and J lost 4 bases. CDR1 is MNHEY, CDR2 SMNVEV, per germline (reference sequence). This CDR3 is 15 amino acids long. CDR3 nucleotide sequence: TGTGCCAGCAGTCTACTGGGGGACAGGGGAAACACCATATATTTT. It codes for CASSLLGDRGNTIYF.

This clonotype was counted many times. The CDR3 DNA is TGTGCCAGCAGCCCTACCCCGGGAACAACTAATGAAAAACTGTTTTTT. It yields the protein CASSPTPGTTNEKLFF. The gene calls are TRBV7-9 and TRBJ1-4; no reliable D call. V gave up 5 bases and J gave up 0 bases, with 13 bases separating them. This CDR3 contains 16 residues. From germline, CDR1 is SEHNR and CDR2 FQNEAQ (reference sequence).

V is TRBV6-5 and J is TRBJ2-7; tentative D call: TRBD2 (6 bases). The CDR3 runs to 14 residues. V dropped 5 bases and J dropped 3 bases, with 14 bases sitting between them. CDR1 is MNHEY, CDR2 SVGAGI, per germline. CDR3 sequence: CASSERGSGYEQYF. In DNA, the CDR3 is TGTGCCAGCAGTGAACGAGGTAGCGGCTACGAGCAGTACTTC.

V is TRBV27 and J is TRBJ1-1; no reliable D call. The V gene lost 8 bases and the J gene lost 1 base, with 8 bases spanning the gap. The V gene's germline CDR1 is MNHEY and CDR2 SMNVEV (reference sequence). This CDR3 has 12 residues. The DNA of the CDR3 is TGTGCCAGCTCTCACGGGAACACTGAAGCTTTCTTT. Protein: CASSHGNTEAFF.

The J gene is TRBJ2-7, the V gene TRBV7-8; 7 bases align to TRBD2. Germline V lookup: CDR1 SGHVS, CDR2 FQNEAQ. CDR3 size: 16 residues. V was clipped by 5 bases and J by 5 bases; unmatched bases: 15. The CDR3 DNA follows: TGTGCCAGCAGCCCACCCGGACTAGACTTTCTCCACGAGCAGTACGTC. Translating it yields CASSPPGLDFLHEQYV.

The chain links TRBV29-1 to TRBJ1-2, with D perhaps TRBD1 (5 bases). There are 13 residues in the CDR3. In germline, CDR1 is SQVTM, CDR2 ANQGSEA. The V and J ends lost 7 bases and 6 bases respectively, with 18 bases between them. CDR3 in amino acids: CSAYRGVSNGYTF. As DNA, the CDR3 is TGCAGCGCCTATCGGGGGGTCTCTAATGGCTACACCTTC. Full variable domain (remainder filled in from reference TRBV29-1 and TRBJ1-2): SAVISQKPSRDICQRGTSLTIQCQVDSQVTMMFWYRQQPGQSLTLIATANQGSEATYESGFVIDKFPISRPNLTFSTLTVSNMSPEDSSIYLCSAYRGVSNGYTFGSGTRLTVV.

About this clonotype itself: One base away lies a much larger clone, so this may be a sequencing read error. The chain carries TRBV7-6 and TRBJ1-1; D unresolved. V dropped 8 bases and J dropped 8 bases, with 21 bases sitting between them. The CDR3 consists of 14 residues. Germline CDR1 SGHVS, CDR2 FNYEAQ. The CDR3 sequence: CASGTAGIKREAFF. DNA of the CDR3: TGTGCCAGCGGCACAGCAGGAATTAAACGAGAAGCTTTCTTT.

V gene TRBV6-1 combines with J gene TRBJ1-1, with 10 positions matching TRBD1. The CDR3 length is 14 residues. With 6 bases clipped from V and 7 bases from J, the junction kept 8 bases outside the gene matches. The germline gives CDR1 MNHNS, CDR2 SASEGT. The CDR3 region is CASRERDRGFEAFF. In DNA, the CDR3 is TGTGCCAGCAGGGAGCGGGACAGGGGATTTGAAGCTTTCTTT.

Comment on this clonotype: A read error may produce the germline difference seen at one junction end. The chain is built from TRBV6-5 and TRBJ1-1; TRBD1 might be the D (6 bases). This CDR3 region has 16 residues. CDR1 and CDR2 (germline): MNHEY, SVGAGI. The CDR3 sequence: CASSLSGAYMNSEAFF. CDR3 DNA sequence: TGTGCCAGCAGTCTATCAGGGGCCTATATGAACTCTGAAGCTTTCTTT.

The rearrangement links TRBV12-3 or TRBV12-4 to TRBJ1-2; 7 nucleotides match TRBD1. With 6 bases clipped from V and 10 bases from J, the junction kept 5 bases outside the gene matches. The CDR3 is 11 amino acids. The CDR3 protein is CASSNTGDYTF. DNA of the CDR3: TGTGCCAGCAGCAATACAGGGGACTACACCTTC.

The chain employs TRBV9 and TRBJ2-1, with 8 nucleotides matching TRBD1. The CDR3 runs to 15 residues. With 0 bases clipped from V and 3 bases from J, the junction kept 2 bases outside the gene matches. The germline V gene encodes CDR1 SGDLS and CDR2 YYNGEE. DNA of the CDR3: TGTGCCAGCAGCGTAGCAGGGGGCCACTACAATGAGCAGTTCTTC. Its protein product is CASSVAGGHYNEQFF.

This clonotype appeared many times. This sequence joins TRBV7-9 and TRBJ2-3, with TRBD1 identical over 10 bases. CDR1 SEHNR and CDR2 FQNEAQ come from the germline V gene (reference sequence). CDR3 size: 14 residues. The V segment lost 8 bases and the J segment 0 bases; nucleotides outside the gene matches: 2. The CDR3 loop reads CASRQGASTDTQYF. The DNA of the CDR3 is TGTGCCAGCCGACAGGGGGCGAGCACAGATACGCAGTATTTT.

CDR3 DNA sequence: TGTGCCAGCAGTGACTGGATGGGGAGGCAAGAGACCCAGTACTTC. Its translation is CASSDWMGRQETQYF. The rearrangement links TRBV6-5 to TRBJ2-5; weak D call: TRBD2 (6 bases). This CDR3 spans 15 amino acids. Trimming stripped 5 bases from V and 2 bases from J, with 15 bases between. Germline values: CDR1 MNHEY, CDR2 SVGAGI.

The table lists this clonotype with a few counts. V gene TRBV7-6 combines with J gene TRBJ2-6, with D possibly TRBD1 on 5 matching bases. Deletions cut 5 bases from V and 4 bases from J, with 15 bases between. The germline CDR1 and CDR2 sequences are SGHVS and FNYEAQ. The CDR3 is 16 residues long. The CDR3 sequence: CASSPPEGVGANVLTF. CDR3 DNA: TGTGCCAGCAGCCCCCCAGAAGGGGTCGGGGCCAACGTCCTGACTTTC. Full variable domain (remainder filled in from reference TRBV7-6 and TRBJ2-6): GAGVSQSPRYKVTKRGQDVALRCDPISGHVSLYWYRQALGQGPEFLTYFNYEAQQDKSGLPNDRFSAERPEGSISTLTIQRTEQRDSAMYRCASSPPEGVGANVLTFGAGSRLTVL.

In this sample, this clonotype turned up a few times. The CDR3, as DNA: TGTGCCAGTCAGGGGGCGCCCACTGAAGCTTTCTTT. Its translation is CASQGAPTEAFF. This chain joins TRBV27 and TRBJ1-1; TRBD1 aligns across 8 bases. V shed 9 bases and J 4 bases; nucleotides not matched to a gene: 4. Germline CDR1 MNHEY, CDR2 SMNVEV (reference sequence). The CDR3 covers 12 residues.

This clonotype was seen a handful of times. The chain couples TRBV7-2 to TRBJ1-6; D perhaps matches TRBD1 (5 bases). The CDR3 totals 15 residues. Germline loops: CDR1 SGHTA, CDR2 FQGNSA. V lost 1 base to trimming and J lost 4 bases, with 8 bases between them. Here the CDR3 reads CASSLGQFYNSPLHF. The CDR3 bases are TGTGCCAGCAGCTTAGGACAGTTTTATAATTCACCCCTCCACTTT. Full variable domain (rest looked up from reference TRBV7-2 and TRBJ1-6): GAGVSQSPSNKVTEKGKDVELRCDPISGHTALYWYRQSLGQGLEFLIYFQGNSAPDKSGLPSDRFSAERTGGSVSTLTIQRTQQEDSAVYLCASSLGQFYNSPLHFGNGTRLTVT.

The chain links TRBV25-1 to TRBJ1-6; D is undetermined. This CDR3 region has 14 residues. Germline V CDR1 and CDR2: MGHDK, SYGVNS. Trimming pared 2 bases from V and 7 bases from J, leaving 9 bases between. The CDR3 spells CASSEAVTNSPLHF. In DNA, the CDR3 is TGTGCCAGCAGTGAAGCAGTAACCAATTCACCCCTCCACTTT.

This clonotype was observed a handful of times. This CDR3 reads CASSIGDRVSDEQFF. The CDR3, as DNA: TGTGCCAGTAGTATAGGGGACAGGGTTTCCGATGAGCAGTTCTTC. The gene calls are TRBV19 and TRBJ2-1; 9 positions match TRBD1. The CDR3 runs to 15 residues. Per the germline V gene, CDR1 is LNHDA and CDR2 is SQIVND (reference sequence). The junction had 6 bases not matched to a gene; V was cut back by 1 base and J by 8 bases.

The chain couples TRBV7-3 to TRBJ1-1, with TRBD1 identical over 8 bases. The germline V gene has CDR1 SGHTA and CDR2 FQGTGA. V shed 5 bases, J shed 1 base, and the junction held 9 bases outside the gene matches. The CDR3 length is 16 residues. The CDR3 loop is CASSPDRGSGNTEAFF. The CDR3 region has the DNA TGTGCCAGCAGCCCAGACAGGGGATCGGGGAACACTGAAGCTTTCTTT. The full variable domain, its missing parts supplied by reference TRBV7-3 and TRBJ1-1, is GAGVSQTPSNKVTEKGKYVELRCDPISGHTALYWYRQSLGQGPEFLIYFQGTGAADDSGLPNDRFFAVRPEGSVSTLKIQRTERGDSAVYLCASSPDRGSGNTEAFFGQGTRLTVV.

The chain joins TRBV24-1 to TRBJ2-3, with 8 nucleotides matching TRBD1. With V trimmed by 5 bases and J by 4 bases, 4 bases remained unmatched. The CDR3 is 14 amino acids. Germline V CDR1 and CDR2: KGHDR, SFDVKD. The CDR3 bases are TGTGCCACCAGTGGGCAGGGGGCCTCAGATACGCAGTATTTT. Translation: CATSGQGASDTQYF.

The chain recombines TRBV6-5 with TRBJ1-2, with 10 bases lining up with TRBD1. Germline V lookup: CDR1 MNHEY, CDR2 SVGAGI. The CDR3 loop spans 16 amino acids. Losses at the gene ends were 4 bases for V and 8 bases for J; bases not matched to a gene: 13. The CDR3 DNA reads TGTGCCAGCAGTTTCCACTCCGGCGGGACAGGGGTGGGCTACACCTTC. Its protein is CASSFHSGGTGVGYTF.

V gene TRBV2 combines with J gene TRBJ2-1, with D tentatively TRBD2 (5 bases). The germline gives CDR1 SNHLY, CDR2 FYNNEI. The CDR3 contains 17 residues. The ends were cut back, 8 bases at V and 4 bases at J, with 24 bases in the middle. The DNA for the CDR3 is TGTGCCAGCGGATCCCCGACCGGGGTAGTTTTTTACAATGAGCAGTTCTTC. Translated, it gives CASGSPTGVVFYNEQFF.